This T cell receptor beta chain was captured by sequencing in a study of shared clonotypes between healthy human individuals. Study conclusions and caveats: Compared with clonotypes that all four donors shared, non-shared clonotypes had lower generation probabilities. Relative to memory subsets, naive subsets generally showed larger estimated richness.

Sequencing was performed with immunoSEQ multiplex PCR; in TCRdb, only in-frame clones are kept and a portion is missing. The sample yields roughly 520,000 clones, approximately 94% seen once. CDR1 and CDR2 from the germline V gene are LNHDA and SQIVND (reference sequence). V lost 1 base and J 6 bases, leaving 12 bases between the germline ends. CDR3 size: 14 residues. In the CD4+ fraction, cells were divided into CD45RA+ naive and CD45RA-negative memory subsets. Regarding this clone: Its matching antigen is unknown.

The receptor was isolated from a woman aged 25 to 39 in good health. The sample consisted of naive CD4+ T cells sorted from blood. Subset described: CD45RA+ positively selected. This chain uses TRBV19 with TRBJ1-1; possible D gene TRBD1, 5 bases. CDR3 DNA: TGTGCCAGTAGTATAGCCAGGGAAACCCCTGAAGCTTTCTTT. This translates into CASSIARETPEAFF.